This T cell receptor beta chain came from a study of Ad26.COV2.S vaccination and SARS-CoV-2 variants (dated by TCRdb to the early 2020s). General notes on the study: Donors in the vaccine arm were drawn from COV1001, a phase I-IIa trial of Ad26.COV2.S in healthy adults that was multicentre, randomized, double-blind and placebo-controlled. Ad26.COV2.S was administered intramuscularly at 5 x 10^10 or 1 x 10^11 viral particles, either as a single shot or as two shots given 56 days apart. A total of around 32 samples were included in the TCR-sequenced set, comprising around 19 Ad26.COV2.S vaccine recipients, 5 placebo recipients and 8 SARS-CoV-2 convalescent individuals. Trial participants were randomized into five groups of five: low-dose or high-dose Ad26.COV2.S given once or twice, or placebo on both occasions. TCRbeta repertoire sequencing was used to assess the specificity and breadth of SARS-CoV-2-reactive T cell receptors after Ad26.COV2.S vaccination. Investigators did not know the trial group allocation while performing experiments and assessing outcomes. What the study reported, not specific to this receptor: Vaccine and placebo recipients had comparable non-spike TCR breadth, which fits with the vaccine containing only spike. Compared with placebo recipients, Ad26.COV2.S recipients showed higher spike-specific TCR breadth (P = 0.0014). After vaccination, substantial breadth of spike-specific CD8+ and CD4+ T cell responses was reported. Comparing responses between vaccine doses or regimens was not something the study was powered to do. According to the authors, total T cell responses may have been underestimated by the TCR breadth and depth analyses.

Worth noting for this clone: Its cognate antigen has yet to be identified. No base quality information exists; no much larger clone differs at one position.

The immunoSEQ Assay was the method used to sequence TCRbeta CDR3 regions. After extraction, genomic DNA underwent amplification by bias-controlled multiplex PCR, followed by high-throughput sequencing. The authors' pipeline ran thus. Collapsing and filtering of sequences were performed to quantify the absolute abundance of each unique TCRbeta CDR3 region. Usable DNA was measured by amplifying reference genes present in all nucleated cells, and TCRbeta template counts were normalized to that usable DNA to estimate T cell fraction. Repertoire TCRs were annotated as SARS-CoV-2-specific when V gene, CDR3 amino acid sequence and J gene were exactly matched to a known reactive TCR set. MIRA supplied the reference SARS-CoV-2 TCR set, which was filtered for enrichment in COVID-19-positive ImmuneCODE repertoires so that public or cross-reactive TCRs were removed. Drawing on the MIRA antigens, annotated TCRs were analysed further at the level of specific ORF or position within ORF. Breadth was defined as the number of annotated unique rearrangements divided by the total number of unique productive rearrangements, and depth was defined as the summed frequency of the annotated unique rearrangements. Group comparisons of TCR breadth used two-sided Wilcoxon rank-sum tests. Drawn from immuneACCESS, this table holds only the in-frame rearrangements with V and J called that TCRdb kept. Clones are partly lost; checked studies trace under half to an unresolved V gene and leave the rest unexplained. The DNA was the basis for D and trimming; V, J and clone size are from that table. Present in this sample are a few hundred thousand clones, around 90% of which were seen just once. Jointly, the top ten make up around 5.5% of the sample.

The treatment or condition label on this specimen signifies: around 19 received Ad26.COV2.S at low or high dose, single or two shots; about 5 received placebo; per-sample allocation not given. For vaccine and placebo recipients, repertoires were sequenced using samples collected on day 63 after the first injection. In Cohort 1b, about two dozen adults aged 18-55 years were enrolled at a single site in Boston, USA, between 29 July and 7 August 2020. As a vaccine, Ad26.COV2.S was a replication-incompetent adenovirus type 26 vector that expressed a prefusion-stabilized SARS-CoV-2 spike protein derived from the original Wuhan strain. The receptor was isolated from a person aged 18-65 years who received the Ad26.COV2.S COVID-19 vaccine or a placebo. Sample: peripheral blood, taken in a trial of Ad26.COV2.S vaccine versus placebo.

The bases are TGTGCCAGCAGTTACAGGCGTCCCGGGGAGCTGTTTTTT. It codes for CASSYRRPGELFF. The chain is encoded by TRBV6-5 joined to TRBJ2-2; confidence is insufficient to name the D gene. Taken from the germline V gene, the CDR1 and CDR2 loops are MNHEY and SVGAGI. V is pared back by 2 bases and J by 6 bases, with 7 bases lying between the germline termini. CDR3 length: 13 amino acids, cysteine to phenylalanine. Only the CDR3 DNA stays, 39 bases, in frame from base 1.